This T cell receptor (beta chain) emerged from a study of cytomegalovirus exposure and HLA in healthy donors. Study findings and constraints: The authors excluded some V segments, including TRBV6-2 and TRBV6-3, as indistinguishable. In a later analysis, V- and J-gene trimming of beta chains associated with a DCLRE1C missense variant, replicated independently. Researchers had no immune exposure information except CMV serostatus available. In an earlier analysis, in some 540 donors, most V segments appeared productive either ~90% or ~30% of the time.

The PCR used 60 Vbeta and 13 Jbeta primers. Here immunoSEQ multiplex PCR was the method, and the copy in TCRdb shows in-frame clones only, minus some. The sample lists around 120,000 clones, 70% to 80% seen once, with 2% to 2.5% in the top ten. The CDR3 is 11 amino acids. V lost 2 bases and J lost 3, with 2 bases in between. Germline values: CDR1 MDHEN, CDR2 SYDVKM. To note about this clone: What it binds is not known.

The chain carries TRBV28 and TRBJ2-7; D gene unclear. The TCR comes from a man younger than 35 in good health and CMV-seronegative. The sequenced sample consisted of PBMCs. The CDR3 nucleotides read TGTGCCAGCAGTTTACACTACGAGCAGTACTTC. It specifies CASSLHYEQYF.